The clone carrying this T cell receptor beta chain was counted between two and nine times. The antigen is not known. This sample was taken from a study of blood T cells in healthy people across ages. Study findings and constraints: There was no known CMV status for donors, so expanded clonotype changes were possibly confounded.

Peripheral blood, around 10 milliliters per donor, was collected. Per individual sample, total RNA of at least 5.5 micrograms was extracted. Then a second PCR, running about 6 to 11 cycles, was carried out with a sample-barcoded 5' primer and a J-beta primer mix. The template-switch adaptor, which had 12 random nucleotides, put a tag on each cDNA molecule. MiXCR, applied by TCRdb to the 5' RACE reads, yields one record per CDR3 protein. Here the sample spans about 940,000 distinct CDR3 sequences, roughly 48% being singletons. This TCR was recovered from a man aged 25 to 40 in good health. The source material was blood.

CDR3 in DNA: TGCAGCGCACAGCTAGCGGGGGGTATCGAGCAGTACTTC. It translates to CSAQLAGGIEQYF. The rearrangement uses TRBV29-1 and TRBJ2-7; TRBD2 aligns across 11 bases. Trimming cost V 7 bases and J 6 bases; bases outside gene matches: 8. This CDR3 contains 13 residues. Germline loops: CDR1 SQVTM, CDR2 ANQGSEA.